This T cell receptor (beta chain) was documented in a study of T cell responses to AZD1222 COVID-19 vaccine (TCRdb year 2021). For the wider study: AZD1222 recipients with second doses at about 4 weeks or about 12 weeks were pooled, because spike-specific TCR depth and breadth did not differ between schedules. Trial participants were enrolled by age into 18-55, 56-69 and 70-plus year subgroups, with roughly 150, 30 and 60 TCR-sequenced participants respectively. TCR sequencing was performed for roughly 240 trial participants, of whom about 200 were given two doses of AZD1222 and roughly 25 were given two doses of MenACWY control vaccine. On the study overall, not on this receptor specifically: Conclusions about previously exposed vaccinees are limited, since just five or six AZD1222 recipients were seropositive for SARS-CoV-2 at baseline. After two AZD1222 doses, both the breadth and the depth of spike-specific TCRs were significantly higher than at day 0 and than in MenACWY recipients. Most participants were white British and females outnumbered males, and the authors suggested that clonal diversity may have been underestimated. Nearly half of unique spike-specific TCRs reportedly recognized epitopes outside regions mutated in the B.1.351 and B.1.1.7 variants. The vaccine-associated CD4 TCRs covered the entire spike protein, and the dominant responses fell in regions 160-218 and 743-854. The 56-69-year group was small, and its depth increase did not reach significance, likely because of low power. Because no day 14 peak-response samples were available, repertoires were characterized only after the peak T cell response.

The sample's time point label is to be understood as: baseline before first vaccination. The vaccinee samples were drawn from two UK trials, COV001 and COV002, one of which was a single-blind randomized controlled phase 2/3 trial testing AZD1222 (ChAdOx1 nCoV-19) in healthy adults. For TCRbeta chain sequencing, PBMC samples were collected from trial participants at day 0 and at day 28 after the second dose. The CDR3 regions of human TCRbeta chains were analyzed by immunosequencing. In the source study's methods: TCRs in the repertoires were matched against a reference library of SARS-CoV-2-specific TCRs that had been generated with the MIRA antigen-specificity platform. Breadth meant the fraction of unique TCRs that were SARS-CoV-2-associated, whereas depth meant the fraction of total T cells that were SARS-CoV-2-associated. Using the MIRA data, each spike-specific TCR was mapped to the spike region that the TCR reacts to and placed in a CD4 or CD8 class. Log10-transformed breadth and depth values were compared by one-way ANOVA with Sidak's multiple comparisons tests. TCRdb provides this immuneACCESS table in a form limited to in-frame rearrangements. Some clones are lacking; in checked studies, under half of them reflect an unresolved V gene, and why the rest are absent is not known. V and J calls and clone size follow that table, whereas D and trimming were derived from the DNA. This sample has fewer than 200,000 clones in its table, and around 92% of those were observed once. The ten largest account for over 1% of the sample.

The count of this clone is one. It lacks a known antigen. Within one base of it there is no much larger clone, and no base qualities were kept. CDR1 SGHTA and CDR2 FQGTGA were looked up in the germline V gene. The CDR3 spans 17 residues, from the cysteine through the phenylalanine. Only CDR3 DNA is held: 51 bases, read in frame from base 1. Cut back by 3 bases and 0 bases, the V and J ends lie 15 bases apart. The sequences come from peripheral blood, collected on day 0 of AZD1222 vaccination. The source of this sequence is an adult in good health. The chain employs TRBV7-3 and TRBJ1-3; the D region possibly corresponds to TRBD1 (6 bases align). CDR3 protein: CASSFSGTPSSGNTIYF. The base sequence is TGTGCCAGCAGCTTTTCCGGGACACCGAGCTCTGGAAACACCATATATTTT. With the portions outside the CDR3 filled from the reference TRBV7-3 and TRBJ1-3 genes, the complete variable region becomes GAGVSQTPSNKVTEKGKYVELRCDPISGHTALYWYRQSLGQGPEFLIYFQGTGAADDSGLPNDRFFAVRPEGSVSTLKIQRTERGDSAVYLCASSFSGTPSSGNTIYFGEGSWLTVV.